This TCR beta chain was captured in a study of T-cell memory formation after mild COVID-19. The 5'RACE method, run with constant-segment primers, produced TCR alpha and TCR beta cDNA libraries (carrying sample barcodes and UMIs). One entry per CDR3 protein, called by TCRdb with MiXCR from the 5' RACE reads. This sample yields around 340,000 distinct CDR3 sequences, of which roughly 15% are seen a single time; 20% to 25% belongs to the top ten. CDR1 MNHEY and CDR2 SVGAGI come from the germline V gene. Trimming stripped 5 bases from V and 1 base from J, with 14 bases between. The CDR3 spans 15 residues. Comment on this clonotype: Its antigen is still unknown.

Study results and caveats: Some clones that responded were present in memory (sampled pre-infection), which suggests cross-reactive memory joined. Clones that contracted from day 15 to 85 were balanced CD4/CD8, while later expanders leaned CD4+.

The sequence was obtained from a man between 18 and 35 years old who had mild COVID-19 (a few samples of this study predate the infection). Cell type and time point are not known. Sequencing used PBMCs or a T cell subset sorted from them (not recorded which). The chain combines TRBV6-5 with TRBJ1-1; TRBD1 is a possible D gene (5 bases). The CDR3 DNA reads TGTGCCAGCAGTCCCCCCGGGGGGGAGAACACTGAAGCTTTCTTT. Its translation is CASSPPGGENTEAFF.